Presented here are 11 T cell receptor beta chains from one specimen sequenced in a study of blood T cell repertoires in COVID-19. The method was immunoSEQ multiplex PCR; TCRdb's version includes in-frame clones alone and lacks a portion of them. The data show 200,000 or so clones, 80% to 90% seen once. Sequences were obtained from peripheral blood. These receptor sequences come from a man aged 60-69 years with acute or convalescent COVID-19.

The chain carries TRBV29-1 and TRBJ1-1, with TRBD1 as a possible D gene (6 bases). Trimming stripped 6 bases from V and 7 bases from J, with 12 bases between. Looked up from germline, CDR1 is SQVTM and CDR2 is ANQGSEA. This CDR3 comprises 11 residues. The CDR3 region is CSVPKDSEAFF. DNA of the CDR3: TGCAGCGTCCCAAAGGACAGTGAAGCTTTCTTT.

CDR3 coding DNA: TGTGCCAGCAGTCCTGAGGGGGAATACGAGCAGTACTTC. As protein: CASSPEGEYEQYF. The chain employs TRBV2 and TRBJ2-7; possible D gene TRBD1, 6 bases. The germline gives CDR1 SNHLY, CDR2 FYNNEI. CDR3 length equals 13 residues. V was shortened by 5 bases and J by 4 bases, with 12 bases between the two germline ends.

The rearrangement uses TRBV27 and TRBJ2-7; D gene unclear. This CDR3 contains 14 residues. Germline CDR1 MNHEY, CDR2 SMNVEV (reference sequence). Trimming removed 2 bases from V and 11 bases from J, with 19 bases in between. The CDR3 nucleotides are TGTGCCAGCAGTTTAGGGCCGGCATCTACGATGGAGTACTTC. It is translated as CASSLGPASTMEYF.

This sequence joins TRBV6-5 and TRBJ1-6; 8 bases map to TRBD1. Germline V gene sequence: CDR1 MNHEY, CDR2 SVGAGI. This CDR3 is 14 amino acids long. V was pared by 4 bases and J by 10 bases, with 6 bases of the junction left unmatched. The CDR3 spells CASSSKTGGSPLHF. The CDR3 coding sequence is TGTGCCAGCAGTTCAAAAACAGGGGGGTCACCCCTCCACTTT.

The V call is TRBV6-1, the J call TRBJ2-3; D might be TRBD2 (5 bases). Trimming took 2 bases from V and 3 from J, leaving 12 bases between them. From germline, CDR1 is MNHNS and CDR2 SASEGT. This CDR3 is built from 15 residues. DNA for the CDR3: TGTGCCAGCAGTGAATCCCATCGGGGTACAGATACGCAGTATTTT. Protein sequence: CASSESHRGTDTQYF.

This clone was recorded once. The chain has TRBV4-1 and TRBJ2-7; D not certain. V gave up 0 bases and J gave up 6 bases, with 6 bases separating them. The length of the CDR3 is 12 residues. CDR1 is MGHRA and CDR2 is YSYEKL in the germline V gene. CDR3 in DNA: TGCGCCAGCAGCCAAGATAGCCGCGAGCAGTACTTC. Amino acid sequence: CASSQDSREQYF.

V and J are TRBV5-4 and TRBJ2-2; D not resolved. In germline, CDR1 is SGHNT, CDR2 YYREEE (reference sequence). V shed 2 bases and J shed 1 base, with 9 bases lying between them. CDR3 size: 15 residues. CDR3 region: CASSFAVGNTGELFF. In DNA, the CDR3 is TGTGCCAGCAGCTTCGCAGTTGGGAACACCGGGGAGCTGTTTTTT.

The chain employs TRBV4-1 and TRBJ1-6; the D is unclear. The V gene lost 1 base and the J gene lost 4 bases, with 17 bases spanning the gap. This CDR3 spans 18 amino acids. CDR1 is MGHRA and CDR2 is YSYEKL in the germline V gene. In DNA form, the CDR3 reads TGCGCCAGCAGCCAAGCTTTCGGACTGCTGACTTATAATTCACCCCTCCACTTT. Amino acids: CASSQAFGLLTYNSPLHF.

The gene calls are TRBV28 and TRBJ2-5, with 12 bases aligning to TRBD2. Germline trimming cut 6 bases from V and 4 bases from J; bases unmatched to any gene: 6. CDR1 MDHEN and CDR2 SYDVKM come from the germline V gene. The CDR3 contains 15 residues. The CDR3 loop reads CASSLRTSGTETQYF. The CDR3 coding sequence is TGTGCCAGCAGCCTCCGGACTAGCGGGACAGAGACCCAGTACTTC. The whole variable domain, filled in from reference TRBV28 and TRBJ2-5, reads DVKVTQSSRYLVKRTGEKVFLECVQDMDHENMFWYRQDPGLGLRLIYFSYDVKMKEKGDIPEGYSVSREKKERFSLILESASTNQTSMYLCASSLRTSGTETQYFGPGTRLLVL.

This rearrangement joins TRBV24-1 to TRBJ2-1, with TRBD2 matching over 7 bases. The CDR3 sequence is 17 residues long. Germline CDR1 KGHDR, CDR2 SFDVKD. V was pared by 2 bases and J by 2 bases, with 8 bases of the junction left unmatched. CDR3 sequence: CATSDSRTRITYNEQFF. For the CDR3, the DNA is TGTGCCACCAGTGATTCCCGGACTAGAATAACCTACAATGAGCAGTTCTTC.

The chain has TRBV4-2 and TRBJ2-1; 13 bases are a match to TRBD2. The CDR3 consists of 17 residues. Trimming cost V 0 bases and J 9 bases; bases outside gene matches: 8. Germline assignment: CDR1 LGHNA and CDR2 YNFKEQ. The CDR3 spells CASSQDSSTSGRSEQFF. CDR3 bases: TGTGCCAGCAGCCAAGATAGCTCGACTAGCGGGAGGAGTGAGCAGTTCTTC.